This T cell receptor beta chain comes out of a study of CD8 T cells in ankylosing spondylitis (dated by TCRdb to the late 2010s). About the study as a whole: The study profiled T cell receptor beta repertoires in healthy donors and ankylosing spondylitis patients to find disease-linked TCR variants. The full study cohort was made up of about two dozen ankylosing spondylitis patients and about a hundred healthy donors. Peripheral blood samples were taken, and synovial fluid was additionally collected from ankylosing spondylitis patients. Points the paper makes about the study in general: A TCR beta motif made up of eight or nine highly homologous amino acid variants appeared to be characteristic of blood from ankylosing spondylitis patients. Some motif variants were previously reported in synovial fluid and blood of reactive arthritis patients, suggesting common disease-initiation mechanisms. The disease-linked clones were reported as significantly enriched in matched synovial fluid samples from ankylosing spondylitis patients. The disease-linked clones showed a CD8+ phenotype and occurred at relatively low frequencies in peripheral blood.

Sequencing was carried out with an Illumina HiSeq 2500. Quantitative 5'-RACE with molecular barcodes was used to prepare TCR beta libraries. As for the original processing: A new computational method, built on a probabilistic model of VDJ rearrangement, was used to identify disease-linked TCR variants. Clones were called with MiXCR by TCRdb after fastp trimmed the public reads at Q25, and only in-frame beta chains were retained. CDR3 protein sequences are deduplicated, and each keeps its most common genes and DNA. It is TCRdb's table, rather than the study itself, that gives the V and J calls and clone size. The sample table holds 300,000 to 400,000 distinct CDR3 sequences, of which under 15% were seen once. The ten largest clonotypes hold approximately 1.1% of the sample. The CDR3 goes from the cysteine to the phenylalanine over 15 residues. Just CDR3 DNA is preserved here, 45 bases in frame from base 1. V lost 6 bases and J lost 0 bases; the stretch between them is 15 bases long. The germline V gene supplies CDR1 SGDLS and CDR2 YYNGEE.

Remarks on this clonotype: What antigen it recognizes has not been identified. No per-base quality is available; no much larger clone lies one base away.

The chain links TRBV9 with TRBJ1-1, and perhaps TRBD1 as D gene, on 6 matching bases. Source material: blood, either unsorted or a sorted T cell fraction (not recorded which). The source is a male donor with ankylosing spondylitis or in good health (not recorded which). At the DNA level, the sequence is TGTGCCAGCACCGAGGGGGGGTGGATGAACACTGAAGCTTTCTTT. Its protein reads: CASTEGGWMNTEAFF.